This TCR beta chain was recorded in a study of T cell responses to AZD1222 COVID-19 vaccine (dated by TCRdb to the early 2020s). Concerning the study at large: AZD1222 recipients with second doses at about 4 weeks or about 12 weeks were pooled, because spike-specific TCR depth and breadth did not differ between schedules. A total of just over 230 trial participants underwent TCR sequencing, of whom around 210 had received two doses of AZD1222 and approximately 26 had received two doses of the MenACWY control vaccine. Trial participants were enrolled by age into 18-55, 56-69 and 70-plus year subgroups, with about 150, 27 and 61 TCR-sequenced participants respectively.

Reading from cysteine to phenylalanine, the CDR3 counts 14 amino acids. Only the CDR3 DNA is retained, 42 bases long and in frame from the first base. In the germline V gene, CDR1 corresponds to LGHNA and CDR2 to YSLEER. Trimming at the junction amounts to 0 bases on V and 0 bases on J, and the germline ends lie 5 bases apart. The CDR3 regions of human TCRbeta chains were analyzed by immunosequencing. Concerning the study's data processing: Repertoire TCRs were matched against a reference library of SARS-CoV-2-specific TCRs generated with the MIRA antigen-specificity platform. Breadth meant the fraction of unique TCRs that were SARS-CoV-2-associated, whereas depth meant the fraction of total T cells that were SARS-CoV-2-associated. Using the MIRA data, each spike-specific TCR was mapped to the spike region that the TCR reacts to and placed in a CD4 or CD8 class. Log10-transformed breadth and depth values were compared by one-way ANOVA with Sidak's multiple comparisons tests. TCRdb provides this immuneACCESS table in a form limited to in-frame rearrangements. Some clones are lacking; in checked studies, under half of them reflect an unresolved V gene, and why the rest are absent is not known. The D gene and trimming were derived from the DNA, and the V and J assignments and clone size from that table. This sample holds 130,000 to 150,000 clones; 90% to 95% were observed only once. The ten largest clones take up under 2% of the sample.

A note on this clone: The target of this receptor is not known. No base-level quality is on record; no much larger clone is a single base apart.

What the time point label conveys for this sample: baseline before first vaccination. Vaccinee samples came from UK trials COV001 and COV002, including a single-blind randomized controlled phase 2/3 trial of AZD1222 (ChAdOx1 nCoV-19) in healthy adults. For TCRbeta chain sequencing, PBMC samples from trial participants were taken at day 0 and at day 28 after the second dose. Points the paper makes about the study in general: CD4 TCRs associated with the vaccine covered the entire spike protein, and the dominant responses were in regions 160-218 and 743-854. After two AZD1222 doses, spike-specific TCR breadth and depth were significantly higher than at day 0 and than in MenACWY recipients. Most participants were white British and females outnumbered males, and the authors suggested that clonal diversity may have been underestimated. Conclusions about previously exposed vaccinees were limited because only six or seven AZD1222 recipients were SARS-CoV-2 seropositive at baseline. In the small 56-69-year group, the increase in depth fell short of significance, most likely because of low power. Reportedly, almost half of the unique spike-specific TCRs recognized epitopes lying outside the regions that are mutated in the B.1.351 and B.1.1.7 variants. Because no samples from the day 14 peak response were available, repertoires could be characterized only after the peak T cell response.

Sequencing was performed on peripheral blood, taken on day 0 of AZD1222 vaccination. The receptor's source is an adult in good health. Rearrangement joined TRBV4-3 to TRBJ1-1; no D segment can be confidently identified. DNA sequence: TGCGCCAGCAGCCAAGATGGGGTGAACACTGAAGCTTTCTTT. Its translation reads: CASSQDGVNTEAFF.